This T cell receptor beta chain is drawn from a study of circulating CD8 cells and anti-PD-1 response in melanoma. On the study more broadly: Every 2 weeks, patients got 3 mg/kg nivolumab intravenously. Study outcomes and limitations: Diversity ranked highest in DNEG and lowest in TIGIT subsets. At M1, fewer than 8% of TRB clonotypes appeared in multiple subsets.

Each library started from 15 ng of total RNA using the QIAseq Immune Repertoire TCR panel. Using its own MiXCR run on the reads, TCRdb lists one record per CDR3 protein. The table lists a few hundred distinct CDR3 sequences, around 6.5% of them singletons. Worth noting for this clonotype: As yet, its antigen is unknown.

This CDR3 spans 14 amino acids. V lost 5 bases and J 0 bases, leaving 9 bases between the germline ends. Per germline, CDR1 SGHVS and CDR2 FNYEAQ. Four subsets defined by PD-1 and/or TIGIT were sorted from live CD3+CD8+TCRalphabeta+ cells. The clonotype comes from a human donor with melanoma. This specimen was CD8+ T cells from PBMCs, taken at baseline or after one month of anti-PD-1 therapy (not recorded which). This chain joins TRBV7-6 and TRBJ2-3; D not certain. Here the CDR3 DNA reads TGTGCCAGCAGCCCCCTCGGCAGCACAGATACGCAGTATTTT. Its translation is CASSPLGSTDTQYF.